A selection of T cell receptor beta chains follows, all from one sample in a study of radiotherapy plus CTLA-4 blockade in lung cancer. Here immunoSEQ multiplex PCR was the method, and the copy in TCRdb shows in-frame clones only, minus some. The top ten clones hold 0.65% to 0.95% of a sample with around 86,000 clones, 75% to 90% of them seen once. Source: peripheral blood, taken from a patient treated with radiotherapy plus ipilimumab. The receptors were gathered from a human donor with non-small cell lung cancer who had stable disease on radiotherapy plus ipilimumab. CDR3s include the opening cysteine and the closing phenylalanine or tryptophan. Each record gives: J gene, V gene, CDR3 protein.

J: TRBJ2-1; V: TRBV27; CDR3: CASSSPGAHLTSYNEQFF
J: TRBJ1-1; V: TRBV19; CDR3: CASSMIRGNTEAFF
J: TRBJ1-5; V: TRBV28; CDR3: CASLTGANQPQHF
J: TRBJ2-1; V: TRBV6-1; CDR3: CASIRPGTGANEQFF
J: TRBJ2-2; V: TRBV19; CDR3: CASTPSGITNTGELFF
J: TRBJ2-1; V: TRBV30; CDR3: CAWGKAGGVRNEQFF
J: TRBJ2-3; V: TRBV19; CDR3: CASGPLAGGTDTQYF
J: TRBJ2-7; V: TRBV9; CDR3: CASTLDGDRGEQYF
J: TRBJ1-5; V: TRBV12-2; CDR3: CASRTTLLEGWGNQPQHF
J: TRBJ2-5; V: TRBV18; CDR3: CASSPVRVYETQYF
J: TRBJ1-1; V: TRBV7-8; CDR3: CASSLAWEFTEAFF
J: TRBJ2-7; V: TRBV7-8; CDR3: CASSLGRVSGEQYF